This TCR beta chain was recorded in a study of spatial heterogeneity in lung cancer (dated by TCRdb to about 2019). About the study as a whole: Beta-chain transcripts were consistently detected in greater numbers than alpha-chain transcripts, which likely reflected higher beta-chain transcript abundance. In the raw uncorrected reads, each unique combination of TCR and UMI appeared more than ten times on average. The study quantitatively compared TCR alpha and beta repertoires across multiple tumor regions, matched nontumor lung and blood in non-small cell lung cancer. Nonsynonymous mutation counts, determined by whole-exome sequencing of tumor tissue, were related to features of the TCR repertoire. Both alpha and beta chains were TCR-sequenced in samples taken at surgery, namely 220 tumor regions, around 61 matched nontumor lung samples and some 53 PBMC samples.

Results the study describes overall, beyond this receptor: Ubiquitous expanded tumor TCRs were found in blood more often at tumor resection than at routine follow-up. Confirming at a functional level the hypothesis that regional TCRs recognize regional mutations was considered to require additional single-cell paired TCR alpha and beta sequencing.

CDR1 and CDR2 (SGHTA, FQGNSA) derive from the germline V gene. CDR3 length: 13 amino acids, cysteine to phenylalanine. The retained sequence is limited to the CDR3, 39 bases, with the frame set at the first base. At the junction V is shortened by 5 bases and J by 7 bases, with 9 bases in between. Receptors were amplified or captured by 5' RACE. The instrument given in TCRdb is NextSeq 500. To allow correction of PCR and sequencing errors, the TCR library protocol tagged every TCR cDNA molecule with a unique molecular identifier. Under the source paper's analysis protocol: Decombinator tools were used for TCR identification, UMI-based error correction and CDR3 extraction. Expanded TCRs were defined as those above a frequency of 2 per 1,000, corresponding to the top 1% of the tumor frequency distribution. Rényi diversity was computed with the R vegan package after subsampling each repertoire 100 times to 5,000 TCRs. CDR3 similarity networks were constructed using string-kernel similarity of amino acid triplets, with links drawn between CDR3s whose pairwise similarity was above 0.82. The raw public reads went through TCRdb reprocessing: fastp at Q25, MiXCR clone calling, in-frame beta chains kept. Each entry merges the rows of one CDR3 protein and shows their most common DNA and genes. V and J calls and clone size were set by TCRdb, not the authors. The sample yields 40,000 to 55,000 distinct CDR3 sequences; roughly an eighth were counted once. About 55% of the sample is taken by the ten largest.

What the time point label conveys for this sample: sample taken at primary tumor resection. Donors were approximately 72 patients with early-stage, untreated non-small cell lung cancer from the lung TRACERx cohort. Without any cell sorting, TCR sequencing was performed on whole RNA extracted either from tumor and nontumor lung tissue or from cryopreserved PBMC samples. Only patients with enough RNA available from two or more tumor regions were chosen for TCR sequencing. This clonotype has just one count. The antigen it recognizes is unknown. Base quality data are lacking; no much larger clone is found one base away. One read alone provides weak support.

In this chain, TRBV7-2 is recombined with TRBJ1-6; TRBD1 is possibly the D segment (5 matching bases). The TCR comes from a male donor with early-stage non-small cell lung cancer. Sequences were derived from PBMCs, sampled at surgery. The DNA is TGTGCCAGCAGCGTTTCAGGGAATTCACCCCTCCACTTT. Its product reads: CASSVSGNSPLHF.